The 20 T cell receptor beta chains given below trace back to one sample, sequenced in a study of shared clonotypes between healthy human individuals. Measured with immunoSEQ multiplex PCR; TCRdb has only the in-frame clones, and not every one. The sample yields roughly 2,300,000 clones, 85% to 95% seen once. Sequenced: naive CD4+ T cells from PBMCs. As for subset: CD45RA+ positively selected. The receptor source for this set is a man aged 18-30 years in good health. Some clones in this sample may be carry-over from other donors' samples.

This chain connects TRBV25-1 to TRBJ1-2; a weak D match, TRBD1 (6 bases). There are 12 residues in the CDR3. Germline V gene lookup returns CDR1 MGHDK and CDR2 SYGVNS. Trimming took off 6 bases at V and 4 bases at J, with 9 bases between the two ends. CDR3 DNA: TGTGCCAGCAGCCTAGGGGGCTATGGCTACACCTTC. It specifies CASSLGGYGYTF.

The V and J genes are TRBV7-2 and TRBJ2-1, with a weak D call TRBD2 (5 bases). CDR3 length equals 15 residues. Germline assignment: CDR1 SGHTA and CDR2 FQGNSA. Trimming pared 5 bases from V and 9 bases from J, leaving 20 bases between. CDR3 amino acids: CASSPDPTRGPEQFF. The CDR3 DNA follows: TGTGCCAGCAGCCCCGATCCCACGAGAGGGCCTGAGCAGTTCTTC.

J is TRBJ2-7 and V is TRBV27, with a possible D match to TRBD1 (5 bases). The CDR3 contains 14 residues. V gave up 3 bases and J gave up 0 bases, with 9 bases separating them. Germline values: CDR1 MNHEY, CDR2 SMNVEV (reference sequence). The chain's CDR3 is CASSLKGHSYEQYF. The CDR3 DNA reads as TGTGCCAGCAGTTTGAAGGGGCACTCCTACGAGCAGTACTTC.

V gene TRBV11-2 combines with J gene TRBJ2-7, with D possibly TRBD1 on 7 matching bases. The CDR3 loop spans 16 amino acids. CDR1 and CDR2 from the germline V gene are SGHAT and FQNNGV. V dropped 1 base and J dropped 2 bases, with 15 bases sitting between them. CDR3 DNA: TGTGCCAGCAGCTTAGTAAGACAGGGAGGAACCTACGAGCAGTACTTC. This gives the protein CASSLVRQGGTYEQYF.

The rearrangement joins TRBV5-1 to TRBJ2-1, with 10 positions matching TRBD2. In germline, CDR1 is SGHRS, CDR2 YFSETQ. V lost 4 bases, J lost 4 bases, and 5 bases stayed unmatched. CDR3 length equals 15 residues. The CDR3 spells CASSRTSGVYNEQFF. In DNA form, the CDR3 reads TGCGCCAGCAGCCGGACTAGCGGCGTATACAATGAGCAGTTCTTC.

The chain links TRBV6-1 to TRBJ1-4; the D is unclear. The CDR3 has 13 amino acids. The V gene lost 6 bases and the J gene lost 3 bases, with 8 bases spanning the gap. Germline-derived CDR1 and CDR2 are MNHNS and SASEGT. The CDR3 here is CASRPGPNEKLFF. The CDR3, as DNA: TGTGCCAGCAGACCCGGGCCTAATGAAAAACTGTTTTTT.

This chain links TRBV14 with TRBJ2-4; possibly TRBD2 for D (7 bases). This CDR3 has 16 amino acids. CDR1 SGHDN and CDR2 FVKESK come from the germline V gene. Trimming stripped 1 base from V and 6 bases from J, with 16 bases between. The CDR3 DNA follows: TGTGCCAGCAGCCAAGTTCGGCCGGGGGGCTCAAACATTCAGTACTTC. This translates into CASSQVRPGGSNIQYF.

The CDR3 DNA reads TGCGCCAGCAGCTTGACGATGGGGACTAATGAAAAACTGTTTTTT. Residues: CASSLTMGTNEKLFF. The chain carries TRBV5-1 and TRBJ1-4; D ambiguous. This CDR3 region has 15 residues. Per germline, CDR1 SGHRS and CDR2 YFSETQ. Deletions cut 1 base from V and 2 bases from J, with 9 bases between. Looking up the rest from reference TRBV5-1 and TRBJ1-4 gives the full variable domain: KAGVTQTPRYLIKTRGQQVTLSCSPISGHRSVSWYQQTPGQGLQFLFEYFSETQRNKGNFPGRFSGRQFSNSRSEMNVSTLELGDSALYLCASSLTMGTNEKLFFGSGTQLSVL.

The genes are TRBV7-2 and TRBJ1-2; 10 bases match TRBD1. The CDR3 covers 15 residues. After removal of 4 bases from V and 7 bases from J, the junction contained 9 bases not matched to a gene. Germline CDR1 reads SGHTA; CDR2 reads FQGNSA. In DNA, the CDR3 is TGTGCCAGCAGCTCCCCGGGACAGGGGATCTCTGGCTACACCTTC. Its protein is CASSSPGQGISGYTF.

The CDR3 DNA follows: TGTGCCATCCGGGGAGGCGGGAGTTTCGGGAATCAGCCCCAGCATTTT. It translates to CAIRGGGSFGNQPQHF. The rearrangement joins TRBV28 to TRBJ1-5, with no clear D. The CDR3 length is 16 residues. CDR1 is MDHEN, CDR2 SYDVKM, per germline. V lost 10 bases, J lost 4 bases, and 23 bases lay in between.

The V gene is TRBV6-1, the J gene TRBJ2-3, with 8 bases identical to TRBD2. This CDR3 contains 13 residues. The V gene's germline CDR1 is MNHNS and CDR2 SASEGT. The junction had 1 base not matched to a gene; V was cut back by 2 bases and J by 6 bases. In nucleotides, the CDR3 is TGTGCCAGCAGTGAACGCGGGAGGGATACGCAGTATTTT. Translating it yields CASSERGRDTQYF.

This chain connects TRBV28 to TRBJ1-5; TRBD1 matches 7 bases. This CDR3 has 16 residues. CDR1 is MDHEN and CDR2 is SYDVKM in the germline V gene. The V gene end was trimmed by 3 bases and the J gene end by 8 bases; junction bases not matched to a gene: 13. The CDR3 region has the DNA TGTGCCAGCAGTTTCCGGCAGGGGGGAATTAACAAGCCCCAGCATTTT. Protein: CASSFRQGGINKPQHF.

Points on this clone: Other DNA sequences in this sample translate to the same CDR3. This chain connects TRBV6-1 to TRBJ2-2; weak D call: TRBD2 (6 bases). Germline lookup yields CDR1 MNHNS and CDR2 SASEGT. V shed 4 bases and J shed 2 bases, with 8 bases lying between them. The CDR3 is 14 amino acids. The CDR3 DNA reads TGTGCCAGCAGTGGGGCGGGAAACACCGGGGAGCTGTTTTTT. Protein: CASSGAGNTGELFF.

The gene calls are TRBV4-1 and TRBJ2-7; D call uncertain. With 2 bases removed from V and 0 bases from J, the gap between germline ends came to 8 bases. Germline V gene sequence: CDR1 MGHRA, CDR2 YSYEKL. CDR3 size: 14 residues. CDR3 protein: CASSQPTTSYEQYF. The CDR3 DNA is TGCGCCAGCAGCCAACCAACAACCTCCTACGAGCAGTACTTC.

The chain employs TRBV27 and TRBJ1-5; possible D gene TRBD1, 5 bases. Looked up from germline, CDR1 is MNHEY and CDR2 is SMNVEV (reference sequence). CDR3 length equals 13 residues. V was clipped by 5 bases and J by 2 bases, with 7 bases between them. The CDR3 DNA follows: TGTGCCAGCAGTATGACAGGCAATCAGCCCCAGCATTTT. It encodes CASSMTGNQPQHF.

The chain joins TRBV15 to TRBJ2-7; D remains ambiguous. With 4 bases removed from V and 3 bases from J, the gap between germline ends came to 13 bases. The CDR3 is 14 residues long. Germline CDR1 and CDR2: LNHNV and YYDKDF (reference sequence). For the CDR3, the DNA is TGTGCCACCAGCACAGGTCTAGTCCTCTACGAGCAGTACTTC. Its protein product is CATSTGLVLYEQYF.

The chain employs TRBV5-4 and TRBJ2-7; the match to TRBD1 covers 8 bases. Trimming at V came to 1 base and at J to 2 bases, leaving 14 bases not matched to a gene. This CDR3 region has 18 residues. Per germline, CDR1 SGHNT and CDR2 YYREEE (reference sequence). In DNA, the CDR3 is TGTGCCAGCAGCTTGTCGTGGTCGGTGGCAGGGGGCCCCTACGAGCAGTACTTC. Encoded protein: CASSLSWSVAGGPYEQYF.

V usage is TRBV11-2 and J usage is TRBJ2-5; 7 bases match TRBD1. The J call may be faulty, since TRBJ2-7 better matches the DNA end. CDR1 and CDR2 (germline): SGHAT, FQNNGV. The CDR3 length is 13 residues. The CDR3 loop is CASSHRGGHEQYF. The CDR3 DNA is TGTGCCAGCAGCCATAGAGGGGGCCACGAGCAGTACTTC.

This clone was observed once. DNA of the CDR3: TGTGCCAGTAGTATCCATAGAGGAGGCAATCAGCCCCAGCATTTT. This encodes CASSIHRGGNQPQHF. This rearrangement joins TRBV19 to TRBJ1-5; D gene ambiguous. This CDR3 is built from 15 residues. Germline CDR1 LNHDA, CDR2 SQIVND (reference sequence). Trimming removed 3 bases from V and 2 bases from J, with 11 bases in between.

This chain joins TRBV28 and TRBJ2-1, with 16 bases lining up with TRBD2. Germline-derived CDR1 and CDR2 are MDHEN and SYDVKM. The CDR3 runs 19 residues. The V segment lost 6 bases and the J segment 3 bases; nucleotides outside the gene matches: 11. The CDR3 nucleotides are TGTGCCAGCAGCACACGGGGACTAGCGGGAGGGCCTAGCTACAATGAGCAGTTCTTC. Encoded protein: CASSTRGLAGGPSYNEQFF.